These 9 T cell receptor beta chains share one sample of origin, sequenced in a study of T-cell memory formation after mild COVID-19. Via MiXCR, TCRdb re-called the 5' RACE reads, giving one row per CDR3 protein. This table holds approximately 170,000 distinct CDR3 sequences, about an eighth found once. What was sequenced was PBMCs or a T cell subset sorted from them (not recorded which). All receptors come from a man between 18 and 35 years old who had mild COVID-19 (a few samples of this study predate the infection). Cell type and time point are not known.

This clonotype has only a few counts. The V and J genes are TRBV6-2 or TRBV6-3 and TRBJ1-1; no clear D. Per the germline V gene, CDR1 is MNHEY and CDR2 is SVGEGT. The CDR3 extends over 15 amino acids. Trimming removed 0 bases at V and 3 bases at J, with 11 bases between. This chain's CDR3 is CASSYSARTHTEAFF. The DNA for the CDR3 is TGTGCCAGCAGTTACTCAGCTCGCACGCACACTGAAGCTTTCTTT.

In this sample, this clonotype turned up a few times. The chain has TRBV10-3 and TRBJ1-1; D is ambiguous. CDR3 length: 11 amino acids. Germline V gene sequence: CDR1 ENHRY, CDR2 SYGVKD. Trimming cost V 10 bases and J 4 bases, with 10 bases left between them. CDR3 in amino acids: CATKRGTEAFF. In nucleotides, the CDR3 is TGTGCCACCAAACGCGGCACTGAAGCTTTCTTT.

This clonotype has at least ten counts. This chain uses TRBV7-2 with TRBJ2-3; D perhaps matches TRBD1 (5 bases). CDR1 is SGHTA and CDR2 is FQGNSA in the germline V gene. The V end lost 8 bases, the J end lost 4 bases, and 19 bases lay between the germline ends. CDR3 length: 15 amino acids. In DNA form, the CDR3 reads TGTGCCAGCTCCTTCGCCCAGGGTAGGGCAGATACGCAGTATTTT. It encodes CASSFAQGRADTQYF.

This clonotype was found a few times. The V call is TRBV7-3, the J call TRBJ2-1; possible D gene TRBD2, 6 bases. Germline V gives CDR1 SGHTA, CDR2 FQGTGA. This CDR3 has 16 amino acids. V was shortened by 3 bases and J by 2 bases, with 14 bases between the two germline ends. The CDR3 is CASSFRPGTPYNEQFF. The CDR3 DNA reads as TGTGCCAGCAGCTTCCGGCCAGGGACTCCCTACAATGAGCAGTTCTTC.

The chain employs TRBV5-1 and TRBJ2-7, with a weak D call TRBD2 (6 bases). CDR1 and CDR2 (germline): SGHRS, YFSETQ. Trimming took off 2 bases at V and 4 bases at J, with 13 bases between the two ends. CDR3 length: 14 amino acids. In DNA form, the CDR3 reads TGCGCCAGCAGCTTCGCTAGCGATAGATACGAGCAGTACTTC. Translation: CASSFASDRYEQYF.

This clonotype was seen a few times. V and J are TRBV4-1 and TRBJ2-5; D is unresolved. CDR1 MGHRA and CDR2 YSYEKL come from the germline V gene. Trimming pared 2 bases from V and 1 base from J, leaving 11 bases between. This CDR3 spans 15 amino acids. The CDR3 DNA is TGCGCCAGCAGCCAACCAAGACGGAGCCAAGAGACCCAGTACTTC. Translation gives CASSQPRRSQETQYF.

V gene TRBV7-9 combines with J gene TRBJ1-6, with 8 bases matching TRBD1. Germline V gene sequence: CDR1 SEHNR, CDR2 FQNEAQ (reference sequence). The ends lost 2 bases at V and 13 bases at J; junction bases unmatched: 25. The CDR3 covers 20 residues. In DNA form, the CDR3 reads TGTGCCAGCAGCTTAATAGGGGGGCCAACGCGACAGGGGATCGCAGTGCCCCTCCACTTT. Amino acids: CASSLIGGPTRQGIAVPLHF.

The rearrangement links TRBV12-3 or TRBV12-4 to TRBJ2-1; D possibly corresponds to TRBD2 (5 bases). The V end lost 2 bases, the J end lost 6 bases, and 17 bases lay between the germline ends. The CDR3 totals 16 residues. As DNA, the CDR3 is TGTGCCAGCAGTTTATCGGGGAGTGAATTTCGCAATGAGCAGTTCTTC. Translating it yields CASSLSGSEFRNEQFF.

This clonotype has more than one count but fewer than ten. CDR3 in DNA: TGCGCCAGCAGCTTTGAGAAGGGGTACAATGAGCAGTTCTTC. Protein sequence: CASSFEKGYNEQFF. This chain connects TRBV5-1 to TRBJ2-1, with D possibly TRBD1 on 5 matching bases. CDR1 and CDR2 (germline): SGHRS, YFSETQ. CDR3 length: 14 residues. The germline V and J ends were trimmed by 2 bases and 4 bases, with 10 bases remaining between them. The whole variable domain, filled in from reference TRBV5-1 and TRBJ2-1, reads KAGVTQTPRYLIKTRGQQVTLSCSPISGHRSVSWYQQTPGQGLQFLFEYFSETQRNKGNFPGRFSGRQFSNSRSEMNVSTLELGDSALYLCASSFEKGYNEQFFGPGTRLTVL.